The 12 T cell receptor beta chains in this list originate from one sample, sequenced in a study of control samples from healthy donors and cancer patients. TCRdb keeps only in-frame clones here, not all; method: immunoSEQ multiplex PCR. The sample holds some 120,000 clones; 75% to 95% are singletons and the top ten take almost 2.5%. The sample comprised blood. These receptors all come from a man aged 18 to 35 in good health.

V gene TRBV5-1 combines with J gene TRBJ2-2; the D gene is possibly TRBD1 (6 bases). This CDR3 has 14 amino acids. Trimming took 5 bases from V and 9 from J, leaving 17 bases between them. Germline CDR1 and CDR2: SGHRS and YFSETQ. CDR3 protein: CASSGGRGERELFF. CDR3 in DNA: TGCGCCAGCAGTGGTGGCAGGGGTGAGCGGGAGCTGTTTTTT.

This clone was seen more than once but under ten times. The chain recombines TRBV7-2 with TRBJ2-3; D remains unclear. This CDR3 spans 11 amino acids. The V gene lost 0 bases and the J gene lost 7 bases, with 2 bases spanning the gap. CDR1 and CDR2 from the germline V gene are SGHTA and FQGNSA. CDR3 amino acids: CASSLAHTQYF. The CDR3 DNA follows: TGTGCCAGCAGCTTAGCGCATACGCAGTATTTT.

The V call is TRBV19, the J call TRBJ1-4; 7 nucleotides match TRBD1. J was trimmed by 7 bases and V by 4 bases; bases with no gene match: 6. The CDR3 sequence is 14 residues long. CDR1 and CDR2 (germline): LNHDA, SQIVND (reference sequence). CDR3 protein: CASSTRGSGEKLFF. The CDR3 region has the DNA TGTGCCAGTAGTACCAGGGGGAGTGGTGAAAAACTGTTTTTT.

The CDR3 region is CASSQTHEQYF. In DNA, the CDR3 is TGTGCCAGCAGCCAAACCCACGAGCAGTACTTC. J is TRBJ2-7 and V is TRBV3-1 (or the pseudogene TRBV3-2); D unresolved. CDR1 LGHDT and CDR2 YNNKEL come from the germline V gene (reference sequence). V shed 2 bases and J shed 5 bases, with 4 bases lying between them. The length of the CDR3 is 11 residues.

A note on this clone: This CDR3 is also generated by other DNA sequences in the sample. The chain combines TRBV19 with TRBJ2-7; 8 bases align to TRBD1. The J segment lost 7 bases and the V segment lost 6 bases, leaving 2 bases of the junction unmatched. The germline V gene has CDR1 LNHDA and CDR2 SQIVND (reference sequence). The CDR3 sequence is 11 residues long. CDR3 protein: CASSQGAEQYF. In DNA, the CDR3 is TGTGCCAGTAGCCAGGGGGCTGAGCAGTACTTC.

The CDR3 DNA follows: TGTGCCAGCAGCCCCGGGGGTAATGAGCAGTTCTTC. The encoded protein is CASSPGGNEQFF. The chain has TRBV11-3 and TRBJ2-1; possibly TRBD2 for D (6 bases). Germline lookup yields CDR1 SGHNT and CDR2 YENEEA. This CDR3 is 12 amino acids long. V gave up 5 bases and J gave up 7 bases, with 9 bases separating them. Full variable domain (rest looked up from reference TRBV11-3 and TRBJ2-1): EAGVVQSPRYKIIEKKQPVAFWCNPISGHNTLYWYLQNLGQGPELLIRYENEEAVDDSQLPKDRFSAERLKGVDSTLKIQPAELGDSAVYLCASSPGGNEQFFGPGTRLTVL.

This chain uses TRBV19 with TRBJ1-5; TRBD1 is a possible D gene (6 bases). V was pared by 0 bases and J by 4 bases, with 16 bases between. The CDR3 has 17 amino acids. Germline V gene data show CDR1 as LNHDA and CDR2 as SQIVND (reference sequence). The CDR3 here is CASSIDRTERWNQPQHF. In DNA, the CDR3 is TGTGCCAGTAGTATAGACCGGACAGAAAGATGGAATCAGCCCCAGCATTTT.

CDR3 sequence: CASTPSYEQFF. The CDR3 DNA follows: TGTGCCAGCACCCCCTCGTATGAGCAGTTCTTC. V gene TRBV6-5 combines with J gene TRBJ2-1; D uncertain. Trimming left V 7 bases short and J 8 bases short, with 9 bases between. The CDR3 covers 11 residues. Per the germline V gene, CDR1 is MNHEY and CDR2 is SVGAGI.

The CDR3 DNA sequence: TGTGCCAGCAGCTTGCGGCAGGGGGGTCAGGGCTACACCTTC. This sequence encodes CASSLRQGGQGYTF. J is TRBJ1-2 and V is TRBV11-3, with 7 bases that match TRBD1. This CDR3 is 14 amino acids long. The V and J ends lost 3 bases and 8 bases, in that order; junction bases with no gene match: 9. Germline lookup yields CDR1 SGHNT and CDR2 YENEEA.

The chain joins TRBV5-1 to TRBJ1-5; TRBD1 might be the D (6 bases). Trimming shortened V by 2 bases and J by 6 bases, and 9 bases separated the two germline ends. The CDR3 runs to 13 residues. From germline, CDR1 is SGHRS and CDR2 YFSETQ. The CDR3 bases are TGCGCCAGCAGCTTCAGGGGTTCTCAGCCCCAGCATTTT. It codes for CASSFRGSQPQHF.

This clone is a singleton in its sample. The chain employs TRBV3-1 (or the pseudogene TRBV3-2) and TRBJ2-1; D is possibly TRBD1 (7 bases). CDR1 LGHDT and CDR2 YNNKEL come from the germline V gene (reference sequence). Trimming removed 1 base at V and 9 bases at J, with 13 bases between. CDR3 length: 14 amino acids. As DNA, the CDR3 is TGTGCCAGCAGCCAAGCGGACCAGGGGGGTGAGCAGTTCTTC. This translates into CASSQADQGGEQFF.

V usage is TRBV28 and J usage is TRBJ1-2; D might be TRBD1 (5 bases). V was shortened by 10 bases and J by 0 bases, with 15 bases between the two germline ends. CDR3 size: 14 residues. In germline, CDR1 is MDHEN, CDR2 SYDVKM. CDR3 residues: CATQAGLANYGYTF. DNA for the CDR3: TGTGCCACCCAGGCAGGGTTAGCTAACTATGGCTACACCTTC.